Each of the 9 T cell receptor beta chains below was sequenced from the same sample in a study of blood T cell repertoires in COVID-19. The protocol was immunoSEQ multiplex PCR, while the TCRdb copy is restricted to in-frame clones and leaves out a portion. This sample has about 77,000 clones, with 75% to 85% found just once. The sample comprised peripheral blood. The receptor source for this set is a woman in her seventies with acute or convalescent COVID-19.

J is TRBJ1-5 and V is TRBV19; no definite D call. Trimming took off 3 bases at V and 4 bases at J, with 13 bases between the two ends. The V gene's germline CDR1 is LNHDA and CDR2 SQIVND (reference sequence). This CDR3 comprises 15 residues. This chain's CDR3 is CASSMEGRINQPQHF. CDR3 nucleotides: TGTGCCAGTAGTATGGAGGGTAGAATAAATCAGCCCCAGCATTTT. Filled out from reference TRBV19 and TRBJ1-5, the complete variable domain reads DGGITQSPKYLFRKEGQNVTLSCEQNLNHDAMYWYRQDPGQGLRLIYYSQIVNDFQKGDIAEGYSVSREKKESFPLTVTSAQKNPTAFYLCASSMEGRINQPQHFGDGTRLSIL.

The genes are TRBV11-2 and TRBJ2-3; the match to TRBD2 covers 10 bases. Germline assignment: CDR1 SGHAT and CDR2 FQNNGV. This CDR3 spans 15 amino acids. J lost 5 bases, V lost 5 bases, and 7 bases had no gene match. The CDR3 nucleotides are TGTGCCAGCAGCCGGGGAGCGGGGGGGAGAGATACGCAGTATTTT. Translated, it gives CASSRGAGGRDTQYF.

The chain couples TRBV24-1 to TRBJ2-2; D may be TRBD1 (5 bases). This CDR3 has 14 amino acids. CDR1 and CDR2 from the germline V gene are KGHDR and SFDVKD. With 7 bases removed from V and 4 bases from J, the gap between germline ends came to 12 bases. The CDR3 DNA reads TGTGCCACCAGAGACCTAGGGGCCACCGGGGAGCTGTTTTTT. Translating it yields CATRDLGATGELFF.

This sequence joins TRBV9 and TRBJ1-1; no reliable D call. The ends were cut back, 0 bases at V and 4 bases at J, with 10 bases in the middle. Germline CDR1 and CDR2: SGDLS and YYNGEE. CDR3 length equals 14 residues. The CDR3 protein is CASSVDPGSTEAFF. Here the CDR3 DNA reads TGTGCCAGCAGCGTAGACCCCGGGAGCACTGAAGCTTTCTTT.

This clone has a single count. CDR3 in amino acids: CASSRRGNSGNTIYF. CDR3 bases: TGTGCCAGCAGCCGGAGGGGAAACTCTGGAAACACCATATATTTT. This chain connects TRBV5-6 to TRBJ1-3, with D possibly matching TRBD1 (5 bases). This CDR3 is 15 amino acids long. V was shortened by 4 bases and J by 0 bases, with 11 bases between the two germline ends. Germline CDR1 SGHDT, CDR2 YYEEEE.

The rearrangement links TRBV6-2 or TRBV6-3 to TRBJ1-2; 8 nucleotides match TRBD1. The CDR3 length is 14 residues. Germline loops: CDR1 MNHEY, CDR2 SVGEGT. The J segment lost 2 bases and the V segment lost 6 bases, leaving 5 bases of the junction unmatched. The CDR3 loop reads CASSHGQGNYGYTF. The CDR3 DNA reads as TGTGCCAGCAGCCACGGACAGGGCAACTATGGCTACACCTTC.

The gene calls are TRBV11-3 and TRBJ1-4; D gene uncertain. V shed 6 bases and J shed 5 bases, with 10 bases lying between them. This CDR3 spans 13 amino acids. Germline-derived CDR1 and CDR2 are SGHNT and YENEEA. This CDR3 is CASRGSQNEKLFF. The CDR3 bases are TGTGCCAGCAGGGGTAGCCAGAATGAAAAACTGTTTTTT.

CDR3 DNA: TGTGCCAGCAGCTTAGATGGGGGCCGACCCTATGGCTACACCTTC. It specifies CASSLDGGRPYGYTF. The chain uses TRBV7-2 and TRBJ1-2, with D possibly TRBD1 on 6 matching bases. Germline-derived CDR1 and CDR2 are SGHTA and FQGNSA. CDR3 length equals 15 residues. V was pared by 1 base and J by 4 bases, with 13 bases between.

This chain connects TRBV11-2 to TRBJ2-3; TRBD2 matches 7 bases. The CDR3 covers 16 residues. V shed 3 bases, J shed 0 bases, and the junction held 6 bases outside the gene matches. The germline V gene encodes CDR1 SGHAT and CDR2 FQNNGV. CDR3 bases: TGTGCCAGCAGCTTCGCCCTTAGCGGGAGCACAGATACGCAGTATTTT. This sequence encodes CASSFALSGSTDTQYF. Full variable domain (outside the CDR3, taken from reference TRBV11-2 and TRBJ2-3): EAGVAQSPRYKIIEKRQSVAFWCNPISGHATLYWYQQILGQGPKLLIQFQNNGVVDDSQLPKDRFSAERLKGVDSTLKIQPAKLEDSAVYLCASSFALSGSTDTQYFGPGTRLTVL.